The T cell receptor (beta chain) under discussion was sequenced for a study of monozygotic twins with inflammatory bowel disease. Study-level points and caveats: Different T cell subtypes could not be distinguished.

The CDR3 contains 13 residues. TCRdb re-called the 5' RACE reads, yielding one record per CDR3 amino acid sequence without DNA. Its table lists roughly 320,000 distinct CDR3 sequences. RNA in its total form was extracted from whole blood, and T cells were not sorted. About this clonotype: The antigen remains unidentified.

Source material: blood. This sequence originates from a human donor with ulcerative colitis or Crohn's disease, or a healthy co-twin of an affected twin (not recorded which). This chain links TRBV12-3 or TRBV12-4 with TRBJ1-1. The CDR3: CASSFAPIWEAFF.